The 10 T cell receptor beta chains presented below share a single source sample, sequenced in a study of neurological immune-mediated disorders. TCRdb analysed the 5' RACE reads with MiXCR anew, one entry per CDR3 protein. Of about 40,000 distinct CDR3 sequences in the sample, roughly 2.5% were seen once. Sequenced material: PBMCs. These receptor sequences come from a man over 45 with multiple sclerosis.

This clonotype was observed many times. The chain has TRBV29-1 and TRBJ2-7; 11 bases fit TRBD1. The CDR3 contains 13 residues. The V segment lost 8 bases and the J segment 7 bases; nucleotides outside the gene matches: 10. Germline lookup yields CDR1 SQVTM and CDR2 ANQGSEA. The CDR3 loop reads CSFSRDRGIEQYF. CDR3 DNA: TGCAGCTTTTCTCGGGACAGGGGGATTGAGCAGTACTTC.

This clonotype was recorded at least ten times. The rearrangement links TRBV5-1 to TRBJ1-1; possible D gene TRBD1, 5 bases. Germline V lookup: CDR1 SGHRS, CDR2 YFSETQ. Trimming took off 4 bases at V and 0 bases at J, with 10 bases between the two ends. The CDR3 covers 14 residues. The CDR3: CASSQGRMNTEAFF. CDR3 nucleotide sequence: TGCGCCAGCAGCCAGGGACGGATGAACACTGAAGCTTTCTTT. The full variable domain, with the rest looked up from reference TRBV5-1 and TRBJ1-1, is KAGVTQTPRYLIKTRGQQVTLSCSPISGHRSVSWYQQTPGQGLQFLFEYFSETQRNKGNFPGRFSGRQFSNSRSEMNVSTLELGDSALYLCASSQGRMNTEAFFGQGTRLTVV.

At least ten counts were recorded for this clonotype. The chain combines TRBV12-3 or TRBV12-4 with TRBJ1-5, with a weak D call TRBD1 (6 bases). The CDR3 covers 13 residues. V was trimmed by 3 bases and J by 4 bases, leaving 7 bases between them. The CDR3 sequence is CASSFQGNQPQHF. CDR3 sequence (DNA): TGTGCCAGCAGTTTTCAGGGGAATCAGCCCCAGCATTTT.

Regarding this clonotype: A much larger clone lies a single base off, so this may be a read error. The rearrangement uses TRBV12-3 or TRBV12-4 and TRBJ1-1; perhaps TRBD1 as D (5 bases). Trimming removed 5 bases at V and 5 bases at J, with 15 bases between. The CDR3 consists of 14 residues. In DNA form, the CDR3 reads TGTGCCAGCAGTAAACAATTAAAGGGGACTGAAGCTTTCTTT. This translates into CASSKQLKGTEAFF.

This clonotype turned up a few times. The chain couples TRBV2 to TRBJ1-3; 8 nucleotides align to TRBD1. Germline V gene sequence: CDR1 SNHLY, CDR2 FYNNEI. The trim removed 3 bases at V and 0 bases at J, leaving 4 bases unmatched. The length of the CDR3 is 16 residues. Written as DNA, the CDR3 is TGTGCCAGCAGTGAGACAGGGGCCTTCTCTGGAAACACCATATATTTT. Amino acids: CASSETGAFSGNTIYF.

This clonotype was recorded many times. The CDR3 loop is CASSAGPDQPQHF. CDR3 bases: TGTGCCAGCAGTGCTGGGCCAGATCAGCCCCAGCATTTT. The J gene is TRBJ1-5, the V gene TRBV12-3 or TRBV12-4; D is uncertain. This CDR3 contains 13 residues. The V end was cut by 5 bases, the J end by 5 bases, with 10 bases between.

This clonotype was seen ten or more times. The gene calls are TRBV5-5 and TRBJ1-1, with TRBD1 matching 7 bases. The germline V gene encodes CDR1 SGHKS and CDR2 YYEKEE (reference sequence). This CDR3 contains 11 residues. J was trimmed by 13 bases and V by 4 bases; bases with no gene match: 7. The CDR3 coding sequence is TGTGCCAGCAGCATCTCAGGGGGGGTTTTCTTT. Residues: CASSISGGVFF.

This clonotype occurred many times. The CDR3 coding sequence is TGTGCCAGCAGCCTAGGGACTAGCGGGGGGAATACGCAGTATTTT. This codes for CASSLGTSGGNTQYF. The chain combines TRBV5-5 with TRBJ2-3; 15 positions match TRBD2. This CDR3 is built from 15 residues. J was trimmed by 7 bases and V by 4 bases; bases with no gene match: 4. Germline V lookup: CDR1 SGHKS, CDR2 YYEKEE (reference sequence).

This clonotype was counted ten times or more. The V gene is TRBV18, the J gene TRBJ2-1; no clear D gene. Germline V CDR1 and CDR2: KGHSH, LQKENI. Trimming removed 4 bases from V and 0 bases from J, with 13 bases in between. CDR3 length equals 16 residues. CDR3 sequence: CASSQSALSSYNEQFF. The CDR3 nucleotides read TGTGCCAGCTCACAGTCAGCACTGAGCTCCTACAATGAGCAGTTCTTC.

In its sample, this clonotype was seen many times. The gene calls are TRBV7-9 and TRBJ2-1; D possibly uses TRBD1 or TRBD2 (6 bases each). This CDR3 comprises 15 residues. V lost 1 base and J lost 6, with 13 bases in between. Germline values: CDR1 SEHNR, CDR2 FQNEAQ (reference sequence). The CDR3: CASSLEEGVSNEQFF. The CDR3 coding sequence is TGTGCCAGCAGCTTAGAGGAGGGGGTGAGCAATGAGCAGTTCTTC.